This T cell receptor beta chain was captured by sequencing in a study of cytomegalovirus exposure and HLA in healthy donors. Study in general: The study's early data release held some 85 million unique TCRs from HLA-typed donors.

Findings of the study overall: Certain sequence variants were highly shared and formed a cluster, and this cluster was likely a sequencing artifact.

It was with 60 Vbeta and 13 Jbeta primers that the PCR ran. Data came from immunoSEQ multiplex PCR; TCRdb stores just in-frame clones and leaves some out. The sample lists about 140,000 clones, around a tenth occurring once. Trimming took 5 bases from V and 7 from J; bases not matched to a gene: 10. The germline V gene encodes CDR1 MDHEN and CDR2 SYDVKM. The CDR3 extends over 15 amino acids. About this clone: What it recognizes is unknown.

The sample was PBMCs. V usage is TRBV28 and J usage is TRBJ2-1; TRBD2 aligns across 8 bases. The receptor was isolated from a man aged 45 to 65 in good health and CMV-seronegative. The CDR3 reads CASSQSGSRRNEQFF. The DNA of the CDR3 is TGTGCCAGCAGTCAGAGCGGGAGTCGGAGGAATGAGCAGTTCTTC.